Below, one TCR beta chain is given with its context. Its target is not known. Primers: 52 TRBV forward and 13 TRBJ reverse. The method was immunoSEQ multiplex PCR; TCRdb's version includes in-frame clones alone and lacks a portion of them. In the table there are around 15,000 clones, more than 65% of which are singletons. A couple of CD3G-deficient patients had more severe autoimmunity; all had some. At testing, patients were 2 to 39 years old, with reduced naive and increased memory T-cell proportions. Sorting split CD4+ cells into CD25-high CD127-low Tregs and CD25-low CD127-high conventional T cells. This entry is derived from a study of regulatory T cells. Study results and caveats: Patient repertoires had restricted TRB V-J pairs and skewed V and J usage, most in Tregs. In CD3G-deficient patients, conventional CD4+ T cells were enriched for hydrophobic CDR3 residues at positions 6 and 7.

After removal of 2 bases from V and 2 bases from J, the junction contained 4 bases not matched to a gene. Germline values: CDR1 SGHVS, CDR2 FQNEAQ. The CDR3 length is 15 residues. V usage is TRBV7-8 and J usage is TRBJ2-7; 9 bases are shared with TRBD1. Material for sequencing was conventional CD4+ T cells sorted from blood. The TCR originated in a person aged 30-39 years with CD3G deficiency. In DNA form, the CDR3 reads TGTGCCAGCAGCTTAAACAGGGGGCCTCCCTACGAGCAGTACTTC. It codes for CASSLNRGPPYEQYF.